One sample yielded the 32 T cell receptor beta chains listed below, sequenced in a study of CD8+ T cells in alopecia areata. Following RNA extraction, reverse transcription yielded cDNA that acted as the sequencing template. Assay: immunoSEQ multiplex PCR; the TCRdb copy retains only in-frame clones and omits some. This table has 70,000 or so clones, 29% appearing once. The treatment here: oral pan-JAK inhibitor, 5-10 mg twice daily. The sequences come from CD8+ T cells sorted from blood, collected at week 4, from a patient treated with tofacitinib. The receptors derive from a human donor with alopecia areata.

This clone was detected only a few times. The chain recombines TRBV27 with TRBJ1-1; unclear D gene. Deletions cut 6 bases from V and 1 base from J, with 12 bases between. The CDR3 covers 14 residues. Germline loops: CDR1 MNHEY, CDR2 SMNVEV (reference sequence). For the CDR3, the DNA is TGTGCCAGCAGCCAGTCGGGGAGGAACACTGAAGCTTTCTTT. This codes for CASSQSGRNTEAFF.

The V gene is TRBV6-5, the J gene TRBJ2-7; D perhaps matches TRBD2 (6 bases). In germline, CDR1 is MNHEY, CDR2 SVGAGI. V was trimmed by 0 bases and J by 3 bases, leaving 9 bases between them. The CDR3 sequence is 14 residues long. The CDR3 DNA sequence: TGTGCCAGCAGTTACTCCCTCGGGGGCTACGAGCAGTACTTC. This gives the protein CASSYSLGGYEQYF.

The rearrangement joins TRBV29-1 to TRBJ2-1, with unresolved D. The germline gives CDR1 SQVTM, CDR2 ANQGSEA. CDR3 length equals 16 residues. The CDR3 is CGLVQSDSGVYNEQFF. For the CDR3, the DNA is TGCGGCTTAGTCCAATCCGATTCAGGCGTCTACAATGAGCAGTTCTTC.

The chain is built from TRBV30 and TRBJ1-1; D is undetermined. The CDR3 sequence is 10 residues long. CDR1 GTSNPN and CDR2 SVGIG come from the germline V gene (reference sequence). Trimming removed 2 bases from V and 7 bases from J, with 5 bases in between. This CDR3 reads CAWSKIEAFF. The CDR3 coding sequence is TGTGCCTGGAGTAAGATTGAAGCTTTCTTT.

This clone has more than one count but fewer than ten. V gene TRBV30 combines with J gene TRBJ1-5, with D possibly TRBD1 on 6 matching bases. Germline CDR1 is GTSNPN and CDR2 is SVGIG (reference sequence). The CDR3 covers 13 residues. With 2 bases removed from V and 5 bases from J, the gap between germline ends came to 10 bases. The CDR3 sequence: CAWSITGHQPQHF. The CDR3 nucleotides read TGTGCCTGGAGTATCACAGGGCATCAGCCCCAGCATTTT.

This clone was counted only a few times. The chain has TRBV9 and TRBJ2-7, with TRBD2 identical over 7 bases. The J segment lost 7 bases and the V segment lost 2 bases, leaving 6 bases of the junction unmatched. The CDR3 spans 13 residues. CDR1 and CDR2 from the germline V gene are SGDLS and YYNGEE. The CDR3 loop is CASSVGAGKEQYF. CDR3 sequence (DNA): TGTGCCAGCAGCGTCGGAGCGGGAAAGGAGCAGTACTTC.

The gene calls are TRBV29-1 and TRBJ2-7; D is possibly TRBD2 (5 bases). Trimming took 6 bases from V and 0 from J, leaving 12 bases between them. The CDR3 is made up of 13 amino acids. Germline CDR1 reads SQVTM; CDR2 reads ANQGSEA. CDR3 DNA: TGCAGCGTAGGACTGGGAACCTCCTACGAGCAGTACTTC. It specifies CSVGLGTSYEQYF.

This clone was found a few times. V usage is TRBV29-1 and J usage is TRBJ2-1; TRBD2 might be the D (6 bases). The CDR3 spans 13 residues. Per germline, CDR1 SQVTM and CDR2 ANQGSEA. V lost 2 bases, J lost 12 bases, and 17 bases lay in between. CDR3 residues: CSVELGLPMRQFF. The CDR3 nucleotides are TGCAGCGTTGAATTGGGACTCCCTATGAGGCAGTTCTTC.

This clone was recorded a few times. The rearrangement links TRBV11-2 to TRBJ2-1; 15 bases agree with TRBD2. Germline CDR1 reads SGHAT; CDR2 reads FQNNGV. CDR3 length: 16 amino acids. J gave up 7 bases and V 5 bases, and 6 bases lay outside the gene matches. The CDR3 is CASSLGLAGGFNEQFF. As DNA, the CDR3 is TGTGCCAGCAGCCTGGGACTAGCGGGGGGATTTAATGAGCAGTTCTTC.

This clone was counted only a few times. The chain joins TRBV29-1 to TRBJ1-1; 8 positions agree with TRBD1. The V gene's germline CDR1 is SQVTM and CDR2 ANQGSEA. This CDR3 region has 15 residues. The V segment lost 4 bases and the J segment 8 bases; nucleotides outside the gene matches: 15. The CDR3 bases are TGCAGCGTTGGGGCCGGGACAGGCGCACCGGGGGAAGCTTTCTTT. It translates to CSVGAGTGAPGEAFF.

This clone has just a few counts. This chain joins TRBV5-1 and TRBJ2-5; D unclear. Germline-derived CDR1 and CDR2 are SGHRS and YFSETQ. The CDR3 spans 11 residues. V was trimmed by 2 bases and J by 6 bases, leaving 5 bases between them. CDR3 loop: CASSFSKTQYF. CDR3 coding DNA: TGCGCCAGCAGCTTTTCGAAGACCCAGTACTTC. Filled out from reference TRBV5-1 and TRBJ2-5, the complete variable domain reads KAGVTQTPRYLIKTRGQQVTLSCSPISGHRSVSWYQQTPGQGLQFLFEYFSETQRNKGNFPGRFSGRQFSNSRSEMNVSTLELGDSALYLCASSFSKTQYFGPGTRLLVL.

A remark on this clone: Other DNA sequences of this sample code for an identical CDR3. This CDR3 reads CASSLGAYEQYF. CDR3 nucleotide sequence: TGTGCCAGCAGCTTGGGAGCCTACGAGCAGTACTTC. This chain joins TRBV7-9 and TRBJ2-7, with a possible D match to TRBD2 (5 bases). CDR1 and CDR2 (germline): SEHNR, FQNEAQ (reference sequence). V lost 3 bases, J lost 2 bases, and 5 bases lay in between. CDR3 size: 12 residues.

This clone was seen repeatedly, ten times or more. V usage is TRBV13 and J usage is TRBJ2-5, with a tentative D call TRBD1 (5 bases). Germline V gene data show CDR1 as PRHDT and CDR2 as FYEKMQ (reference sequence). The V gene lost 5 bases and the J gene lost 4 bases, with 14 bases spanning the gap. The CDR3 is made up of 14 amino acids. The CDR3 sequence: CASSKRQSRETQYF. The CDR3 region has the DNA TGTGCCAGCAGCAAACGACAGTCTCGAGAGACCCAGTACTTC.

The rearrangement uses TRBV9 and TRBJ2-7, with TRBD2 matching 9 bases. This CDR3 contains 15 residues. Trimming removed 2 bases from V and 1 base from J; junction bases left unmatched: 4. The germline CDR1 and CDR2 sequences are SGDLS and YYNGEE. In nucleotides, the CDR3 is TGTGCCAGCAGCGTTTCAGGACTAGCGTCCTACGAGCAGTACTTC. It encodes CASSVSGLASYEQYF. The whole variable domain, filled in from reference TRBV9 and TRBJ2-7, reads DSGVTQTPKHLITATGQRVTLRCSPRSGDLSVYWYQQSLDQGLQFLIQYYNGEERAKGNILERFSAQQFPDLHSELNLSSLELGDSALYFCASSVSGLASYEQYFGPGTRLTVT.

This sequence joins TRBV5-1 and TRBJ2-3, with no clear D. CDR1 is SGHRS, CDR2 YFSETQ, per germline. The CDR3 has 14 residues. Trimming took 4 bases from V and 0 from J, leaving 9 bases between them. Here the CDR3 DNA reads TGCGCCAGCAGCCAGTTCTCTAGCACAGATACGCAGTATTTT. Residues: CASSQFSSTDTQYF.

This clone was detected a few times. The J gene is TRBJ1-1, the V gene TRBV30, with D unresolved. The V and J ends lost 0 bases and 5 bases respectively, with 13 bases between them. Germline CDR1 GTSNPN, CDR2 SVGIG (reference sequence). This CDR3 has 14 amino acids. CDR3 region: CAWSVGSVETEAFF. DNA for the CDR3: TGTGCCTGGAGTGTAGGGTCGGTTGAAACTGAAGCTTTCTTT.

This clone has a handful of counts. CDR3 region: CASSVDQGLHSYNEQFF. CDR3 bases: TGTGCCAGCAGCGTAGACCAGGGACTTCACTCCTACAATGAGCAGTTCTTC. This chain uses TRBV9 with TRBJ2-1; tentatively, D is TRBD2 (6 bases). V lost 0 bases, J lost 0 bases, and 13 bases lay in between. The CDR3 is made up of 17 amino acids. Germline assignment: CDR1 SGDLS and CDR2 YYNGEE.

The J gene is TRBJ2-1, the V gene TRBV27, with a weak D call TRBD2 (5 bases). Trimming removed 9 bases at V and 7 bases at J, with 16 bases between. The CDR3 is 13 residues long. Germline CDR1 reads MNHEY; CDR2 reads SMNVEV (reference sequence). The CDR3 spells CASGLAGRNEQFF. CDR3 DNA: TGTGCCAGTGGACTCGCCGGGCGGAATGAGCAGTTCTTC.

CDR3 nucleotide sequence: TGTGCCAGCAGGCCCGGGAGGGGCGGCCACAATGAGCAGTTCTTC. Protein sequence: CASRPGRGGHNEQFF. The V call is TRBV27, the J call TRBJ2-1; 8 positions agree with TRBD2. V shed 6 bases and J 5 bases; nucleotides not matched to a gene: 9. The germline V gene has CDR1 MNHEY and CDR2 SMNVEV (reference sequence). This CDR3 is 15 amino acids long.

A remark on this clone: The DNA is omitted, as the CDR3 cannot be located on it reliably, and the CDR3 follows TCRdb's listing. The chain is built from TRBV29-1 and TRBJ1-1. The CDR3 totals 16 residues, both ends included. Germline V lookup: CDR1 SQVTM, CDR2 ANQGSEA. Here the CDR3 reads CSVFGNGGAKGTEAFF.

The chain is built from TRBV19 and TRBJ1-5; no clear D. This CDR3 is 15 amino acids long. Germline loops: CDR1 LNHDA, CDR2 SQIVND (reference sequence). V lost 3 bases to trimming and J lost 2 bases, with 11 bases between them. CDR3 DNA sequence: TGTGCCAGTAGTATTATGGGTGTTGGCAATCAGCCCCAGCATTTT. Translating gives CASSIMGVGNQPQHF.

The gene calls are TRBV29-1 and TRBJ2-1, with 10 bases matching TRBD1. Germline values: CDR1 SQVTM, CDR2 ANQGSEA. CDR3 length: 14 amino acids. The junction had 2 bases not matched to a gene; V was cut back by 0 bases and J by 6 bases. CDR3 amino acids: CSVEEGQGGNEQFF. In DNA form, the CDR3 reads TGCAGCGTTGAAGAAGGACAGGGGGGCAATGAGCAGTTCTTC.

The genes are TRBV29-1 and TRBJ2-1; D remains ambiguous. Germline CDR1 and CDR2: SQVTM and ANQGSEA. Trimming removed 6 bases at V and 10 bases at J, with 7 bases between. This CDR3 contains 9 residues. The CDR3, as DNA: TGCAGCGTGAACCGAGAGCAGTTCTTC. Translated: CSVNREQFF.

This clone was seen a few times. This chain uses TRBV7-9 with TRBJ2-7, with D possibly being TRBD1 (6 bases). CDR1 and CDR2 from the germline V gene are SEHNR and FQNEAQ (reference sequence). The V end was cut by 2 bases, the J end by 0 bases, with 8 bases between. The CDR3 is 14 amino acids. The CDR3 protein is CASSLIRGSYEQYF. DNA for the CDR3: TGTGCCAGCAGCTTAATCAGGGGCTCCTACGAGCAGTACTTC. The complete variable domain, with remaining parts taken from reference TRBV7-9 and TRBJ2-7, reads DTGVSQNPRHKITKRGQNVTFRCDPISEHNRLYWYRQTLGQGPEFLTYFQNEAQLEKSRLLSDRFSAERPKGSFSTLEIQRTEQGDSAMYLCASSLIRGSYEQYFGPGTRLTVT.

The chain recombines TRBV7-9 with TRBJ1-1, with a tentative D call TRBD1 (5 bases). The V gene's germline CDR1 is SEHNR and CDR2 FQNEAQ (reference sequence). The length of the CDR3 is 13 residues. V lost 1 base to trimming and J lost 5 bases, with 8 bases between them. CDR3 coding DNA: TGTGCCAGCAGCTTAGGGGGGAAGACTGAAGCTTTCTTT. It translates to CASSLGGKTEAFF. Filled out from reference TRBV7-9 and TRBJ1-1, the complete variable domain reads DTGVSQNPRHKITKRGQNVTFRCDPISEHNRLYWYRQTLGQGPEFLTYFQNEAQLEKSRLLSDRFSAERPKGSFSTLEIQRTEQGDSAMYLCASSLGGKTEAFFGQGTRLTVV.

The chain employs TRBV30 and TRBJ1-2, with no clear D. The CDR3 has 12 amino acids. The ends were cut back, 0 bases at V and 1 base at J, with 3 bases in the middle. Germline-derived CDR1 and CDR2 are GTSNPN and SVGIG (reference sequence). This chain's CDR3 is CAWSVDNYGYTF. Written as DNA, the CDR3 is TGTGCCTGGAGTGTTGATAACTATGGCTACACCTTC. The variable domain in full, completed from reference TRBV30 and TRBJ1-2, reads SQTIHQWPATLVQPVGSPLSLECTVEGTSNPNLYWYRQAAGRGLQLLFYSVGIGQISSEVPQNLSASRPQDRQFILSSKKLLLSDSGFYLCAWSVDNYGYTFGSGTRLTVV.

This sequence joins TRBV30 and TRBJ1-5; D uncertain. Deletions cut 0 bases from V and 4 bases from J, with 7 bases between. CDR1 and CDR2 from the germline V gene are GTSNPN and SVGIG (reference sequence). The CDR3 covers 13 residues. The DNA of the CDR3 is TGTGCCTGGAGTGTAGGGATGAATCAGCCCCAGCATTTT. Its protein product is CAWSVGMNQPQHF.

The chain joins TRBV27 to TRBJ2-4; tentative D call: TRBD2 (6 bases). Trimming cost V 5 bases and J 1 base, with 15 bases left between them. Germline loops: CDR1 MNHEY, CDR2 SMNVEV (reference sequence). The CDR3 sequence is 16 residues long. CDR3 nucleotide sequence: TGTGCCAGCAGTCCATCGGGCGGAGGGGCCAAAAACATTCAGTACTTC. Its protein product is CASSPSGGGAKNIQYF.

This sequence joins TRBV9 and TRBJ2-5; D might be TRBD1 (5 bases). Trimming removed 3 bases at V and 7 bases at J, with 16 bases between. CDR3 size: 14 residues. Germline V lookup: CDR1 SGDLS, CDR2 YYNGEE. The chain's CDR3 is CASSGLQGTGTQYF. DNA for the CDR3: TGTGCCAGCAGCGGCCTTCAGGGAACAGGGACCCAGTACTTC.

The chain couples TRBV29-1 to TRBJ1-2; TRBD1 might be the D (5 bases). CDR3 length: 13 amino acids. V was cut by 6 bases and J by 4 bases, with 15 bases left in between. Looked up from germline, CDR1 is SQVTM and CDR2 is ANQGSEA. The CDR3 spells CSVYGASSYGYTF. CDR3 bases: TGCAGCGTGTACGGGGCGTCTTCCTATGGCTACACCTTC.

This clone was observed a handful of times. The CDR3 is CASSLDDHEQYF. DNA for the CDR3: TGTGCCAGCAGCTTGGACGACCACGAGCAGTACTTC. The chain has TRBV5-4 and TRBJ2-7; D not resolved. The CDR3 is made up of 12 amino acids. In germline, CDR1 is SGHNT, CDR2 YYREEE (reference sequence). The V and J ends lost 0 bases and 5 bases respectively, with 6 bases between them.

The chain couples TRBV27 to TRBJ1-1; 7 positions agree with TRBD1. CDR1 and CDR2 from the germline V gene are MNHEY and SMNVEV (reference sequence). The CDR3 totals 13 residues. The J segment lost 1 base and the V segment lost 5 bases, leaving 1 base of the junction unmatched. The CDR3 region has the DNA TGTGCCAGCAGTCACAGGGGGAACACTGAAGCTTTCTTT. Protein product: CASSHRGNTEAFF.